Below, 21 T cell receptor beta chains from the same sample are listed, as sequenced in a study of cytomegalovirus exposure and HLA in healthy donors. The PCR ran on 60 Vbeta and 13 Jbeta primers. The assay was immunoSEQ multiplex PCR, and TCRdb's table has in-frame clones only and misses some. Here the sample spans roughly 190,000 clones, 60% to 85% being singletons. The sequencing input was PBMCs. The receptors stem from a woman aged 40 to 50 in good health and CMV-seronegative.

V gene TRBV23-1 combines with J gene TRBJ2-7; possibly TRBD2 for D (5 bases). TRBV23-1 is flagged as an ORF with uncertain function. The CDR3 loop spans 16 amino acids. The V and J ends lost 2 bases and 13 bases respectively, with 27 bases between them. CDR3: CASSQTTGQRVTQDYV. Written as DNA, the CDR3 is TGCGCCAGCAGTCAAACTACTGGTCAGAGGGTGACTCAGGACTACGTC.

This clone has only a few counts. This chain connects TRBV27 to TRBJ1-1; 7 bases align to TRBD1. CDR1 MNHEY and CDR2 SMNVEV come from the germline V gene (reference sequence). V was clipped by 5 bases and J by 0 bases; unmatched bases: 3. This CDR3 region has 14 residues. DNA of the CDR3: TGTGCCAGCAGTCTAGGGGGCATGAACACTGAAGCTTTCTTT. It yields the protein CASSLGGMNTEAFF.

On this clone itself: Other nucleotide sequences from this sample produce the same CDR3. The chain carries TRBV5-1 and TRBJ2-1; D gene unclear. The CDR3 is 12 residues long. Germline CDR1 and CDR2: SGHRS and YFSETQ. Between the trimmed V and J ends, which lost 2 bases and 6 bases, there was a span of 6 bases. Written as DNA, the CDR3 is TGCGCCAGCAGCTTACCCGGCAATGAGCAGTTCTTC. Its translation is CASSLPGNEQFF.

As DNA, the CDR3 is TGTGCCAGCAGCTTTTCCCCTAGCGGACACAATGAGCAGTTCTTC. Its protein product is CASSFSPSGHNEQFF. This chain joins TRBV7-9 and TRBJ2-1; 7 bases are shared with TRBD2. The junction had 7 bases not matched to a gene; V was cut back by 3 bases and J by 5 bases. Germline V gives CDR1 SEHNR, CDR2 FQNEAQ (reference sequence). The CDR3 loop spans 15 amino acids.

V usage is TRBV2 and J usage is TRBJ1-2; D remains ambiguous. From germline, CDR1 is SNHLY and CDR2 FYNNEI. This CDR3 contains 13 residues. The V end was cut by 2 bases, the J end by 8 bases, with 12 bases between. CDR3 DNA sequence: TGTGCCAGCAGTGAAATGTGGGAGGGAGGCTACACCTTC. Its protein product is CASSEMWEGGYTF.

This clone has just one count. The genes are TRBV19 and TRBJ2-7; TRBD1 agrees at 10 bases. The CDR3 covers 13 residues. From germline, CDR1 is LNHDA and CDR2 SQIVND (reference sequence). Trimming removed 5 bases from V and 6 bases from J; junction bases left unmatched: 4. For the CDR3, the DNA is TGTGCCAGTAGTTTCCGGGACAGGGGCGAGCAGTACGTC. Translation gives CASSFRDRGEQYV.

This clone was seen once. The chain combines TRBV28 with TRBJ2-3; 9 nucleotides agree with TRBD2. This CDR3 is built from 15 residues. Germline V gene sequence: CDR1 MDHEN, CDR2 SYDVKM. The ends lost 5 bases at V and 0 bases at J; junction bases unmatched: 3. The CDR3 coding sequence is TGTGCCAGCAGTCCTAGCGGGAAAAGCACAGATACGCAGTATTTT. This gives the protein CASSPSGKSTDTQYF.

The rearrangement joins TRBV5-1 to TRBJ1-1; the D gene is possibly TRBD1 (5 bases). The germline gives CDR1 SGHRS, CDR2 YFSETQ. This CDR3 region has 15 residues. Between the trimmed V and J ends, which lost 3 bases and 3 bases, there was a span of 15 bases. The CDR3 DNA reads TGCGCCAGCAGCTCCACAGGCGCCACCGACACTGAAGCTTTCTTT. This codes for CASSSTGATDTEAFF.

This chain joins TRBV29-1 and TRBJ1-1, with 9 bases identical to TRBD1. Looked up from germline, CDR1 is SQVTM and CDR2 is ANQGSEA. The CDR3 spans 13 residues. In nucleotides, the CDR3 is TGCGGACTGGAGACAGGGGGGGACACTGAAGCTTTCTTT. Its translation: CGLETGGDTEAFF.

The V and J genes are TRBV7-8 and TRBJ2-1, with 8 nucleotides matching TRBD2. The CDR3 consists of 14 residues. V gave up 3 bases and J gave up 5 bases; unmatched junction bases: 3. From germline, CDR1 is SGHVS and CDR2 FQNEAQ. CDR3 residues: CASSFSGTNNEQFF. The CDR3 DNA is TGTGCCAGCAGCTTTAGCGGGACCAACAATGAGCAGTTCTTC.

This clone was observed a few times. CDR3 sequence: CASSLSGQPGANVLTF. As DNA, the CDR3 is TGTGCCAGCAGCTTAAGTGGGCAGCCTGGGGCCAACGTCCTGACTTTC. The gene calls are TRBV7-2 and TRBJ2-6; D is unclear. There are 16 residues in the CDR3. Per the germline V gene, CDR1 is SGHTA and CDR2 is FQGNSA. V dropped 2 bases and J dropped 2 bases, with 10 bases sitting between them.

Written as DNA, the CDR3 is TGTGCCAGCAGCGGACAGGAGCATTCACCCCTCCACTTT. Its translation is CASSGQEHSPLHF. V is TRBV7-2 and J is TRBJ1-6; 7 bases match TRBD1. V was clipped by 5 bases and J by 8 bases; unmatched bases: 3. This CDR3 contains 13 residues. The germline gives CDR1 SGHTA, CDR2 FQGNSA.

In regard to this clone: At one of its ends the junction is not consistent with the germline gene, which may arise from a read error. V usage is TRBV6-4 and J usage is TRBJ2-1; 8 nucleotides align to TRBD2. There are 16 residues in the CDR3. The germline CDR1 and CDR2 sequences are MRHNA and SNTAGT. Written as DNA, the CDR3 is TGTGCCAGCAGTCCCTCCGGGAGGGCCGGCTACAATAAGCAGTTCTTC. Amino acid sequence: CASSPSGRAGYNKQFF.

This clone was counted a single time. This sequence joins TRBV5-6 and TRBJ1-4; tentatively, D is TRBD1 (6 bases). The V end lost 2 bases, the J end lost 5 bases, and 7 bases lay between the germline ends. Germline CDR1 SGHDT, CDR2 YYEEEE. There are 13 residues in the CDR3. Here the CDR3 reads CASSFGTNEKLFF. The CDR3 coding sequence is TGTGCCAGCAGCTTCGGGACAAATGAAAAACTGTTTTTT.

This clone has a single count. The J gene is TRBJ1-5, the V gene TRBV19, with 7 bases fitting TRBD1. The CDR3 is 17 residues long. Unmatched junction bases numbered 13, after V lost 8 bases and J lost 0 bases. Germline V gives CDR1 LNHDA, CDR2 SQIVND (reference sequence). The CDR3: CASRSRGQKYSNQPQHF. CDR3 coding DNA: TGTGCCAGTCGGTCGCGGGGACAGAAATATAGCAATCAGCCCCAGCATTTT.

The V gene is TRBV11-3, the J gene TRBJ1-2; a possible D gene is TRBD1 (5 bases). With 5 bases removed from V and 7 bases from J, the gap between germline ends came to 11 bases. Looked up from germline, CDR1 is SGHNT and CDR2 is YENEEA. This CDR3 has 12 amino acids. The CDR3 region is CASSAGTRGYTF. CDR3 in DNA: TGTGCCAGCAGCGCCGGGACTCGTGGCTACACCTTC.

The gene calls are TRBV7-3 and TRBJ2-3, with D maybe TRBD1 (6 bases). Trimming took 7 bases from V and 2 from J, leaving 16 bases between them. Germline loops: CDR1 SGHTA, CDR2 FQGTGA. This CDR3 is built from 15 residues. The CDR3 protein is CASTRGLTSTDTQYF. CDR3 nucleotide sequence: TGTGCCAGCACCAGGGGTCTCACCTCCACAGATACGCAGTATTTT. Filled out from reference TRBV7-3 and TRBJ2-3, the complete variable domain reads GAGVSQTPSNKVTEKGKYVELRCDPISGHTALYWYRQSLGQGPEFLIYFQGTGAADDSGLPNDRFFAVRPEGSVSTLKIQRTERGDSAVYLCASTRGLTSTDTQYFGPGTRLTVL.

The chain uses TRBV19 and TRBJ1-3; D is uncertain. V was cut by 7 bases and J by 0 bases, with 10 bases left in between. The CDR3 sequence is 14 residues long. Germline V gives CDR1 LNHDA, CDR2 SQIVND (reference sequence). CDR3 coding DNA: TGTGCCAGTACCCCTCAGGTCTCTGGAAACACCATATATTTT. Protein product: CASTPQVSGNTIYF. Full variable domain (remainder filled in from reference TRBV19 and TRBJ1-3): DGGITQSPKYLFRKEGQNVTLSCEQNLNHDAMYWYRQDPGQGLRLIYYSQIVNDFQKGDIAEGYSVSREKKESFPLTVTSAQKNPTAFYLCASTPQVSGNTIYFGEGSWLTVV.

This clone was picked up many times. V usage is TRBV6-1 and J usage is TRBJ1-2; weak D call: TRBD1 (5 bases). The CDR3 extends over 15 amino acids. V was cut by 2 bases and J by 5 bases, with 15 bases left in between. In germline, CDR1 is MNHNS, CDR2 SASEGT. The CDR3 nucleotides read TGTGCCAGCAGTGAAATCCCAGGGCCAGGGTATGGCTACACCTTC. Protein: CASSEIPGPGYGYTF.

The J gene is TRBJ2-7, the V gene TRBV18; 10 bases are a match to TRBD2. Germline assignment: CDR1 KGHSH and CDR2 LQKENI. The CDR3 is 17 amino acids. V lost 6 bases to trimming and J lost 4 bases; unmatched junction nucleotides: 15. The CDR3 spells CASSSGTSVKPTYEQYF. The CDR3 DNA sequence: TGTGCCAGCTCTTCCGGGACTAGCGTAAAACCAACATACGAGCAGTACTTC.

The chain combines TRBV29-1 with TRBJ2-1, with TRBD1 matching over 10 bases. Germline CDR1 SQVTM, CDR2 ANQGSEA. The trim removed 6 bases at V and 9 bases at J, leaving 5 bases unmatched. The CDR3 has 12 residues. The CDR3 nucleotides read TGCAGCGTGGGACAGGGGTCAAGTGAGCAGTTCTTC. It yields the protein CSVGQGSSEQFF.